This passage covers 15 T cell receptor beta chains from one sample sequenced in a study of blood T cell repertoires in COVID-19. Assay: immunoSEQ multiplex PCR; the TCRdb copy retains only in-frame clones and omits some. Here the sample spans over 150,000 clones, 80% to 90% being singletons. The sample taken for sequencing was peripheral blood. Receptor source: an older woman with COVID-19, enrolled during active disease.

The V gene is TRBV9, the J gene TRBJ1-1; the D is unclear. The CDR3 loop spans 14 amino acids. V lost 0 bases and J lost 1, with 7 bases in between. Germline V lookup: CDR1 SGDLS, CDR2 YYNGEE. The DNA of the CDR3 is TGTGCCAGCAGCGTAGGGGCCCGGAACACTGAAGCTTTCTTT. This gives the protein CASSVGARNTEAFF.

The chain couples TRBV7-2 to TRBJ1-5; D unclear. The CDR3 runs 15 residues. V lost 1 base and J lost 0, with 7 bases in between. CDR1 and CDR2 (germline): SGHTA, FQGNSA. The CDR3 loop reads CASSLVINSNQPQHF. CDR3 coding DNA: TGTGCCAGCAGCTTAGTAATAAATAGCAATCAGCCCCAGCATTTT.

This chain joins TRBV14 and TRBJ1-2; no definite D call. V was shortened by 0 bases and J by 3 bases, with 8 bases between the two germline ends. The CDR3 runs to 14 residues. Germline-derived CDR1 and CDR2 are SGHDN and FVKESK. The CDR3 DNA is TGTGCCAGCAGCCAAGACAGGAACGACTATGGCTACACCTTC. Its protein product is CASSQDRNDYGYTF.

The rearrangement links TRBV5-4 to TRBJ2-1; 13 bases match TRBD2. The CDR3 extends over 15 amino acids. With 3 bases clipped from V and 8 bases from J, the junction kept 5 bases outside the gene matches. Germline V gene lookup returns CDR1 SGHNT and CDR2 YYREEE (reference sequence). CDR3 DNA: TGTGCCAGCAGCTCCGGGACTAGCGGGAAGTATGAGCAGTTCTTC. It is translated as CASSSGTSGKYEQFF.

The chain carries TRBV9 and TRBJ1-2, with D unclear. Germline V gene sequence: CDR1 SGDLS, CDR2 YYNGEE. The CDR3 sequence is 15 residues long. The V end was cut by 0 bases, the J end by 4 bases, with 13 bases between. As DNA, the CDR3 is TGTGCCAGCAGCGTAGTTGAGGAAGGCGGCTATGGCTACACCTTC. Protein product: CASSVVEEGGYGYTF.

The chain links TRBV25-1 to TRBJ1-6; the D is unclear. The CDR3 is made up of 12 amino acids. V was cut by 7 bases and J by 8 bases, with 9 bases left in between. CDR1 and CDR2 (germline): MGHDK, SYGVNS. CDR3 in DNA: TGTGCCAGCAACCTTGGAGATTCACCCCTCCACTTT. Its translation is CASNLGDSPLHF.

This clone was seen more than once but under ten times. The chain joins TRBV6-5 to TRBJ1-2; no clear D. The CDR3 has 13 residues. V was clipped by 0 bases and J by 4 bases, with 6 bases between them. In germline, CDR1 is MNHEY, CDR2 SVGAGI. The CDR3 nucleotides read TGTGCCAGCAGTTACTCGGGCCTCTATGGCTACACCTTC. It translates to CASSYSGLYGYTF.

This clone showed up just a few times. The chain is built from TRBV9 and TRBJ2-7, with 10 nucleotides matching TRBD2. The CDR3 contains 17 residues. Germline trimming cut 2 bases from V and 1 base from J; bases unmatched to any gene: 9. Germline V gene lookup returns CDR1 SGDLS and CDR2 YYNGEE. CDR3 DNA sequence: TGTGCCAGCAGCGTGGAGGAGAGCGGGAGGGTATCCTACGAGCAGTACTTC. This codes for CASSVEESGRVSYEQYF.

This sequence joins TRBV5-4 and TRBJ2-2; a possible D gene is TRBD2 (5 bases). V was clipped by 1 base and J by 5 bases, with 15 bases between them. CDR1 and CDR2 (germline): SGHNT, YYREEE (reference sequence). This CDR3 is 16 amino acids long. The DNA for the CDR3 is TGTGCCAGCAGCTTGAGTAAGAGTAGGAGGACCGGGGAGCTGTTTTTT. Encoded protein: CASSLSKSRRTGELFF.

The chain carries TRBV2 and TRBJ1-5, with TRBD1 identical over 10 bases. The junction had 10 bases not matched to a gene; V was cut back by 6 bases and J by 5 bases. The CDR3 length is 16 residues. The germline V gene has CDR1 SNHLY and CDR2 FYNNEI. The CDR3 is CASSPPEGQGHQPQHF. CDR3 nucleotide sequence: TGTGCCAGCAGCCCGCCGGAGGGACAGGGGCATCAGCCCCAGCATTTT.

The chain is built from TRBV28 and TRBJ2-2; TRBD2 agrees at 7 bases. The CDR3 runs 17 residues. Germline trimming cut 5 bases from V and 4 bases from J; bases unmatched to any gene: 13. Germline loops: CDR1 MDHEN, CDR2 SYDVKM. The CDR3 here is CASSPPRLAQGTGELFF. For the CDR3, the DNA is TGTGCCAGCAGTCCCCCCCGACTAGCCCAGGGCACCGGGGAGCTGTTTTTT. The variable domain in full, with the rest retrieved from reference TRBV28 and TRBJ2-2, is DVKVTQSSRYLVKRTGEKVFLECVQDMDHENMFWYRQDPGLGLRLIYFSYDVKMKEKGDIPEGYSVSREKKERFSLILESASTNQTSMYLCASSPPRLAQGTGELFFGEGSRLTVL.

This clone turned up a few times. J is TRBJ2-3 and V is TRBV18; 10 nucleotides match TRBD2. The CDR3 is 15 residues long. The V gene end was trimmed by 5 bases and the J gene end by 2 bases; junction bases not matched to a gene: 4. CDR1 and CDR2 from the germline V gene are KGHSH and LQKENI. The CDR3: CASSGLAANTDTQYF. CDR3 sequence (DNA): TGTGCCAGCTCAGGACTAGCGGCCAACACAGATACGCAGTATTTT.

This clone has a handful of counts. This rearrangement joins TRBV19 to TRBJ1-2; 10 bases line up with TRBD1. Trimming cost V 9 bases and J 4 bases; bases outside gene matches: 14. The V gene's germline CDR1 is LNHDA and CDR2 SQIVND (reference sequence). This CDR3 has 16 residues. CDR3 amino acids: CASVQSGTGDFYGYTF. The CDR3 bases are TGTGCCAGCGTACAATCCGGGACAGGGGACTTCTATGGCTACACCTTC.

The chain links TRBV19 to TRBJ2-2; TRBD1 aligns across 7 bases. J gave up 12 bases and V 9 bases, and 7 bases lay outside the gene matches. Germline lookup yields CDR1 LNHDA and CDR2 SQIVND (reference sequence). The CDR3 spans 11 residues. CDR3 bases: TGTGCCAGCAGCGACAGGGTGAAGCTGTTTTTT. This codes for CASSDRVKLFF.

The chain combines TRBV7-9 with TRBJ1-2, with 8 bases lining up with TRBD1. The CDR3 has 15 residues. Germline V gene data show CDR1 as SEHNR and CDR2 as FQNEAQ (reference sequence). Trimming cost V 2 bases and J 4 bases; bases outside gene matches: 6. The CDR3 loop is CASSLTGGVPYGYTF. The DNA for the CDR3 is TGTGCCAGCAGCTTAACAGGGGGAGTTCCCTATGGCTACACCTTC.